The next 27 T cell receptor beta chains were all read from a single sample in a study of a mutant IDH1 vaccine in newly diagnosed glioma. The time point: week 47, end of study. Doses comprised 300 ug of mutant IDH1 20-mer peptide each, plus topical imiquimod. Repertoires were generated with immunoSEQ multiplex PCR, while TCRdb's copy carries only in-frame clones and drops some. The repertoire consists of approximately 34,000 clones, with roughly 87% occurring once and the leading ten covering 2% to 2.5%. These receptors lack a known antigen. The sample here was PBMCs, taken from a glioma patient whose treatment included an IDH1 peptide vaccine. The receptors come from a man aged 40-55 years with glioma.

The chain employs TRBV6-5 and TRBJ1-3; the D gene is possibly TRBD1 (5 bases). Looked up from germline, CDR1 is MNHEY and CDR2 is SVGAGI. Trimming pared 3 bases from V and 11 bases from J, leaving 17 bases between. The CDR3 runs 14 residues. Here the CDR3 DNA reads TGTGCCAGCAGTTATTCACCCAGGGAAGGGTCCATATATTTT. Protein sequence: CASSYSPREGSIYF.

V is TRBV29-1 and J is TRBJ1-2; perhaps TRBD1 as D (5 bases). Trimming pared 3 bases from V and 1 base from J, leaving 9 bases between. CDR1 is SQVTM and CDR2 is ANQGSEA in the germline V gene. This CDR3 contains 13 residues. For the CDR3, the DNA is TGCAGCGTTGATCGACAGCTTAACTATGGCTACACCTTC. This encodes CSVDRQLNYGYTF. Full variable domain (missing parts from reference TRBV29-1 and TRBJ1-2): SAVISQKPSRDICQRGTSLTIQCQVDSQVTMMFWYRQQPGQSLTLIATANQGSEATYESGFVIDKFPISRPNLTFSTLTVSNMSPEDSSIYLCSVDRQLNYGYTFGSGTRLTVV.

J is TRBJ2-7 and V is TRBV15, with D possibly being TRBD1 (6 bases). Germline V gives CDR1 LNHNV, CDR2 YYDKDF (reference sequence). V lost 0 bases to trimming and J lost 0 bases, with 12 bases between them. The CDR3 has 16 residues. The CDR3, as DNA: TGTGCCACCAGCAGAGATCTGGGGGCGAGCTCCTACGAGCAGTACTTC. Translated, it gives CATSRDLGASSYEQYF.

This chain joins TRBV2 and TRBJ2-5; D is tentatively TRBD1 or TRBD2 (5 bases each). Trimming cost V 4 bases and J 7 bases, with 16 bases left between them. Germline-derived CDR1 and CDR2 are SNHLY and FYNNEI. CDR3 length: 14 amino acids. The CDR3 sequence is CASSVGWTQGTQYF. The DNA of the CDR3 is TGTGCCAGCAGTGTCGGGTGGACTCAGGGGACCCAGTACTTC.

The chain recombines TRBV6-4 with TRBJ2-1, with 11 bases identical to TRBD2. The CDR3 loop spans 16 amino acids. Per germline, CDR1 MRHNA and CDR2 SNTAGT. V lost 4 bases to trimming and J lost 9 bases; unmatched junction nucleotides: 11. As DNA, the CDR3 is TGTGCCAGCAGTGTTACCGGGACTAGCGGCGGGGGTGAGCAGTTCTTC. Protein sequence: CASSVTGTSGGGEQFF.

This rearrangement joins TRBV6-1 to TRBJ2-5; D not resolved. Trimming removed 3 bases at V and 4 bases at J, with 12 bases between. Germline V gene data show CDR1 as MNHNS and CDR2 as SASEGT. This CDR3 has 14 residues. CDR3 nucleotides: TGTGCCAGCAGTGAGTCGCCGATTAGAGAGACCCAGTACTTC. This codes for CASSESPIRETQYF.

CDR3 nucleotides: TGTGCCAGCAGCCAAAACAGACAGTACAATGAGCAGTTCTTC. Its protein is CASSQNRQYNEQFF. The chain uses TRBV7-3 and TRBJ2-1, with D tentatively TRBD1 (5 bases). V gave up 5 bases and J gave up 4 bases, with 12 bases separating them. The CDR3 loop spans 14 amino acids. Germline CDR1 and CDR2: SGHTA and FQGTGA.

This clone was seen once. V gene TRBV7-2 combines with J gene TRBJ2-2; 9 bases align to TRBD2. Germline V CDR1 and CDR2: SGHTA, FQGNSA. Losses at the gene ends were 3 bases for V and 0 bases for J; bases not matched to a gene: 5. The CDR3 spans 17 residues. The CDR3 DNA is TGTGCCAGCAGCTTCAAGCGGGGGGCCTCGAACACCGGGGAGCTGTTTTTT. The encoded protein is CASSFKRGASNTGELFF.

The CDR3 is CASSPGPNNEQFF. Written as DNA, the CDR3 is TGTGCCAGCAGCCCCGGGCCGAACAATGAGCAGTTCTTC. The rearrangement uses TRBV7-3 and TRBJ2-1, with no clear D. The V and J ends lost 5 bases and 5 bases respectively, with 10 bases between them. This CDR3 region has 13 residues. Germline lookup yields CDR1 SGHTA and CDR2 FQGTGA.

The J gene is TRBJ2-7, the V gene TRBV5-1, with D maybe TRBD2 (6 bases). Germline CDR1 reads SGHRS; CDR2 reads YFSETQ. The CDR3 has 15 amino acids. The V end was cut by 0 bases, the J end by 2 bases, with 12 bases between. In DNA, the CDR3 is TGCGCCAGCAGCTTGGGGAGGGAAGGCCCCTACGAGCAGTACTTC. It yields the protein CASSLGREGPYEQYF.

This clone appeared once. This sequence joins TRBV9 and TRBJ2-1; 10 bases map to TRBD1. Trimming took 5 bases from V and 8 from J; bases not matched to a gene: 7. The germline V gene has CDR1 SGDLS and CDR2 YYNGEE. This CDR3 spans 14 amino acids. The CDR3 sequence is CASRRGQGGDEQFF. The CDR3 DNA reads as TGTGCCAGCAGACGTGGACAGGGGGGTGATGAGCAGTTCTTC.

This clone occurred once. This rearrangement joins TRBV6-4 to TRBJ2-7; 9 nucleotides line up with TRBD1. This CDR3 comprises 13 residues. The J segment lost 6 bases and the V segment lost 0 bases, leaving 0 bases of the junction unmatched. Germline CDR1 and CDR2: MRHNA and SNTAGT. This chain's CDR3 is CASSDSDRGEQYF. CDR3 DNA sequence: TGTGCCAGCAGTGACTCGGACAGGGGCGAGCAGTACTTC.

This chain connects TRBV7-2 to TRBJ2-7; 9 bases agree with TRBD1. CDR1 and CDR2 from the germline V gene are SGHTA and FQGNSA. The junction had 4 bases not matched to a gene; V was cut back by 4 bases and J by 0 bases. The CDR3 consists of 15 residues. This chain's CDR3 is CASSSGQGSSYEQYF. The CDR3, as DNA: TGTGCCAGCAGCTCTGGACAGGGGAGCTCCTACGAGCAGTACTTC. The complete variable domain, with remaining parts taken from reference TRBV7-2 and TRBJ2-7, reads GAGVSQSPSNKVTEKGKDVELRCDPISGHTALYWYRQSLGQGLEFLIYFQGNSAPDKSGLPSDRFSAERTGGSVSTLTIQRTQQEDSAVYLCASSSGQGSSYEQYFGPGTRLTVT.

This chain joins TRBV19 and TRBJ2-1; the match to TRBD2 covers 7 bases. The CDR3 has 17 amino acids. V lost 0 bases and J lost 4; bases outside the gene matches: 9. CDR1 and CDR2 from the germline V gene are LNHDA and SQIVND (reference sequence). CDR3 nucleotides: TGTGCCAGTAGTATAGATCAGTTCGCTAGCGGTTACAATGAGCAGTTCTTC. Translated, it gives CASSIDQFASGYNEQFF.

The chain uses TRBV25-1 and TRBJ1-1; D not certain. Germline lookup yields CDR1 MGHDK and CDR2 SYGVNS. This CDR3 is built from 14 residues. V was cut by 1 base and J by 1 base, with 7 bases left in between. In nucleotides, the CDR3 is TGTGCCAGCAGTGAATCGGGCGGGAACACTGAAGCTTTCTTT. It encodes CASSESGGNTEAFF. The full variable domain, its missing parts supplied by reference TRBV25-1 and TRBJ1-1, is EADIYQTPRYLVIGTGKKITLECSQTMGHDKMYWYQQDPGMELHLIHYSYGVNSTEKGDLSSESTVSRIRTEHFPLTLESARPSHTSQYLCASSESGGNTEAFFGQGTRLTVV.

The rearrangement links TRBV5-4 to TRBJ2-2, with 9 bases aligning to TRBD1. CDR1 is SGHNT, CDR2 YYREEE, per germline (reference sequence). The length of the CDR3 is 15 residues. The V and J ends lost 1 base and 8 bases, in that order; junction bases with no gene match: 6. The CDR3 nucleotides read TGTGCCAGCAGCTTGACAGGGGGCAAGAGTGGGGAGCTGTTTTTT. This translates into CASSLTGGKSGELFF.

The chain uses TRBV10-3 and TRBJ2-2, with TRBD1 matching 10 bases. This CDR3 contains 13 residues. The V gene end was trimmed by 10 bases and the J gene end by 6 bases; junction bases not matched to a gene: 5. Germline V gene data show CDR1 as ENHRY and CDR2 as SYGVKD. Here the CDR3 reads CATGTGEAGELFF. CDR3 coding DNA: TGTGCCACCGGGACAGGGGAGGCCGGGGAGCTGTTTTTT.

The chain employs TRBV27 and TRBJ1-5; 7 bases align to TRBD1. CDR3 length equals 14 residues. The germline V gene has CDR1 MNHEY and CDR2 SMNVEV (reference sequence). V trimming: 8 bases; J trimming: 2 bases; junction bases outside the gene matches: 6. The CDR3 DNA reads TGTGCCAGCCGAAGGGGACAGCGCAATCAGCCCCAGCATTTT. Its translation: CASRRGQRNQPQHF.

This chain links TRBV6-5 with TRBJ2-7; 8 nucleotides match TRBD2. V shed 4 bases, J shed 5 bases, and the junction held 10 bases outside the gene matches. This CDR3 is built from 15 residues. CDR1 is MNHEY and CDR2 is SVGAGI in the germline V gene. The CDR3 reads CASSSQGAGEDEQYF. CDR3 coding DNA: TGTGCCAGCAGTTCCCAAGGAGCGGGAGAGGACGAGCAGTACTTC.

This clone has only one observation. The DNA of the CDR3 is TGTGCCAGCACCCCGCCAGGGACAGGGACGCATAGCACAGATACGCAGTATTTT. Protein product: CASTPPGTGTHSTDTQYF. This rearrangement joins TRBV7-8 to TRBJ2-3; TRBD1 matches at 9 bases. The V gene's germline CDR1 is SGHVS and CDR2 FQNEAQ. The V segment lost 7 bases and the J segment 0 bases; nucleotides outside the gene matches: 14. The length of the CDR3 is 18 residues.

The V and J genes are TRBV18 and TRBJ2-1; D might be TRBD2 (5 bases). Germline V CDR1 and CDR2: KGHSH, LQKENI. The length of the CDR3 is 12 residues. V lost 3 bases to trimming and J lost 6 bases, with 6 bases between them. CDR3 DNA: TGTGCCAGCTCACCCCTAGCCAATGAGCAGTTCTTC. Its protein is CASSPLANEQFF.

This rearrangement joins TRBV10-3 to TRBJ2-3; 8 bases agree with TRBD2. The V gene end was trimmed by 3 bases and the J gene end by 8 bases; junction bases not matched to a gene: 10. CDR3 length equals 15 residues. In germline, CDR1 is ENHRY, CDR2 SYGVKD. The CDR3 here is CAISDPGRGDGTQYF. CDR3 nucleotides: TGTGCCATCAGTGACCCGGGGCGGGGGGATGGTACGCAGTATTTT.

V is TRBV2 and J is TRBJ1-2; 7 bases match TRBD1. The V and J ends lost 2 bases and 8 bases, in that order; junction bases with no gene match: 8. The CDR3 sequence is 14 residues long. The germline V gene has CDR1 SNHLY and CDR2 FYNNEI. The CDR3 sequence is CASSERQGRWGYTF. CDR3 nucleotide sequence: TGTGCCAGCAGTGAAAGACAGGGCAGGTGGGGCTACACCTTC. Using reference TRBV2 and TRBJ1-2 for the parts outside the CDR3, the full variable domain is EPEVTQTPSHQVTQMGQEVILRCVPISNHLYFYWYRQILGQKVEFLVSFYNNEISEKSEIFDDQFSVERPDGSNFTLKIRSTKLEDSAMYFCASSERQGRWGYTFGSGTRLTVV.

This chain links TRBV4-2 with TRBJ2-3; 9 bases are a match to TRBD2. Germline V CDR1 and CDR2: LGHNA, YNFKEQ. The CDR3 length is 16 residues. V trimming: 1 base; J trimming: 6 bases; junction bases outside the gene matches: 8. In nucleotides, the CDR3 is TGTGCCAGCAGCCAAGTGGCAGCGGGGGGCGCGGATACGCAGTATTTT. Its protein product is CASSQVAAGGADTQYF.

The rearrangement uses TRBV5-1 and TRBJ1-4, with 7 bases lining up with TRBD1. CDR1 is SGHRS, CDR2 YFSETQ, per germline. Trimming removed 4 bases from V and 7 bases from J; junction bases left unmatched: 7. This CDR3 has 14 amino acids. The CDR3 nucleotides are TGCGCCAGCAGCCCACAGGGGAGCGGTGAAAAACTGTTTTTT. It yields the protein CASSPQGSGEKLFF.

The chain couples TRBV5-4 to TRBJ2-5; tentatively, D is TRBD1 or TRBD2 (5 bases each). The CDR3 sequence is 14 residues long. V was clipped by 3 bases and J by 5 bases, with 14 bases between them. Germline V gives CDR1 SGHNT, CDR2 YYREEE (reference sequence). CDR3: CASSSRGGEETQYF. CDR3 bases: TGTGCCAGCAGCTCCCGGGGCGGAGAGGAGACCCAGTACTTC.

The V and J genes are TRBV27 and TRBJ2-7, with 7 bases matching TRBD2. Trimming removed 2 bases from V and 9 bases from J; junction bases left unmatched: 19. CDR1 and CDR2 (germline): MNHEY, SMNVEV (reference sequence). The CDR3 runs to 17 residues. The CDR3 protein is CASSLLQPSGPLRMQYF. As DNA, the CDR3 is TGTGCCAGCAGTTTACTCCAGCCTAGCGGACCCCTACGAATGCAGTACTTC.